These 22 T cell receptor beta chains were all obtained from the same sample, sequenced in a study of blood T cell repertoires in COVID-19. Assay: immunoSEQ multiplex PCR; the TCRdb copy retains only in-frame clones and omits some. The sample has over 85,000 clones, almost 80% seen once. The sequencing sample was made of peripheral blood. These receptors originate from a man in his 60s with active or convalescent COVID-19.

A word on this clone: It is unclear where the CDR3 begins or ends on the DNA, so no DNA is shown, and the CDR3 is as TCRdb lists it. The V gene is TRBV21-1, the J gene TRBJ2-3; the D call in the table, TRBD2, was not verified against the DNA. TRBV21-1 is a recognized pseudogene. Inclusive of both ends, the CDR3 amounts to 19 amino acids. This CDR3 reads CASSKEGWASGSRADTQYF.

The CDR3: CASSRDRNNEKLFF. CDR3 in DNA: TGTGCCAGCAGCAGAGACAGGAATAATGAAAAACTGTTTTTT. The chain uses TRBV9 and TRBJ1-4; D may be TRBD1 (6 bases). The CDR3 spans 14 residues. The V end was cut by 4 bases, the J end by 4 bases, with 11 bases between. CDR1 and CDR2 from the germline V gene are SGDLS and YYNGEE.

CDR3 in DNA: TGCGCCAGCAGCTTGGGATCGGGACAGGGGACAGATACGCAGTATTTT. Residues: CASSLGSGQGTDTQYF. This chain links TRBV5-1 with TRBJ2-3, with TRBD1 matching 10 bases. Germline V gene lookup returns CDR1 SGHRS and CDR2 YFSETQ. Trimming at V came to 0 bases and at J to 3 bases, leaving 4 bases not matched to a gene. This CDR3 comprises 16 residues.

This chain links TRBV2 with TRBJ2-3; maybe TRBD2 (6 bases). Germline CDR1 is SNHLY and CDR2 is FYNNEI. The ends were cut back, 4 bases at V and 2 bases at J, with 10 bases in the middle. The CDR3 contains 14 residues. In DNA, the CDR3 is TGTGCCAGCAGTGTGATAGCGGACACAGATACGCAGTATTTT. Protein product: CASSVIADTDTQYF.

The gene calls are TRBV2 and TRBJ1-1, with D possibly being TRBD1 (5 bases). Trimming stripped 8 bases from V and 3 bases from J, with 13 bases between. The germline V gene encodes CDR1 SNHLY and CDR2 FYNNEI. There are 13 residues in the CDR3. The CDR3 DNA sequence: TGTGCCAGCCACAGACAGCGTTACACTGAAGCTTTCTTT. The encoded protein is CASHRQRYTEAFF.

The V gene is TRBV6-1, the J gene TRBJ2-7; D gene ambiguous. The CDR3 loop spans 14 amino acids. Per the germline V gene, CDR1 is MNHNS and CDR2 is SASEGT. V lost 2 bases to trimming and J lost 1 base, with 9 bases between them. The CDR3 spells CASSEPLLSYEQYV. For the CDR3, the DNA is TGTGCCAGCAGTGAACCCCTACTTTCCTACGAGCAGTACGTC.

This clone was picked up many times. An end of the junction differs from the germline gene, which may be a read error. The chain combines TRBV7-8 with TRBJ1-1, with a weak D call TRBD1 (5 bases). Germline V gene lookup returns CDR1 SGHVS and CDR2 FQNEAQ. CDR3 size: 13 residues. The CDR3 loop is CASSGGMNSEAFF. The CDR3 DNA sequence: TGTGCCAGCAGCGGGGGGATGAACTCTGAAGCTTTCTTT.

V usage is TRBV27 and J usage is TRBJ1-6; D remains unclear. Germline CDR1 reads MNHEY; CDR2 reads SMNVEV (reference sequence). Trimming left V 6 bases short and J 7 bases short, with 7 bases between. The CDR3 is 12 amino acids. Written as DNA, the CDR3 is TGTGCCAGCAGATATATGAATTCACCCCTCCACTTT. Residues: CASRYMNSPLHF.

This sequence joins TRBV25-1 and TRBJ1-6, with 7 bases that match TRBD1. Germline V gives CDR1 MGHDK, CDR2 SYGVNS. V lost 4 bases, J lost 5 bases, and 11 bases stayed unmatched. CDR3 size: 17 residues. This CDR3 is CASSGNRGARHNSPLHF. CDR3 bases: TGTGCCAGCAGTGGAAACAGGGGCGCAAGGCATAATTCACCCCTCCACTTT.

The V call is TRBV5-1, the J call TRBJ2-1, with 7 bases fitting TRBD1. From germline, CDR1 is SGHRS and CDR2 YFSETQ. The CDR3 runs to 14 residues. Losses at the gene ends were 4 bases for V and 6 bases for J; bases not matched to a gene: 7. CDR3 in amino acids: CASSVDRVGNEQFF. In DNA form, the CDR3 reads TGCGCCAGCAGCGTCGACAGGGTGGGCAATGAGCAGTTCTTC. Full variable domain (remainder filled in from reference TRBV5-1 and TRBJ2-1): KAGVTQTPRYLIKTRGQQVTLSCSPISGHRSVSWYQQTPGQGLQFLFEYFSETQRNKGNFPGRFSGRQFSNSRSEMNVSTLELGDSALYLCASSVDRVGNEQFFGPGTRLTVL.

The chain employs TRBV9 and TRBJ1-1; the D gene is possibly TRBD1 (5 bases). CDR1 SGDLS and CDR2 YYNGEE come from the germline V gene. V lost 0 bases and J lost 0, with 9 bases in between. The CDR3 sequence is 15 residues long. The CDR3 DNA reads TGTGCCAGCAGCGTAGGTGGGGACTTGAACACTGAAGCTTTCTTT. The encoded protein is CASSVGGDLNTEAFF.

The chain recombines TRBV14 with TRBJ1-5, with 9 bases matching TRBD1. In germline, CDR1 is SGHDN, CDR2 FVKESK. V lost 6 bases to trimming and J lost 0 bases; unmatched junction nucleotides: 12. The CDR3 contains 18 residues. This CDR3 reads CASRDSGQGSYSNQPQHF. In DNA, the CDR3 is TGTGCCAGCAGGGACAGTGGACAGGGGTCTTATAGCAATCAGCCCCAGCATTTT.

This chain links TRBV27 with TRBJ2-7, with TRBD2 as a possible D gene (6 bases). Trimming cost V 2 bases and J 3 bases, with 11 bases left between them. The CDR3 runs 14 residues. Germline CDR1 reads MNHEY; CDR2 reads SMNVEV (reference sequence). CDR3 DNA sequence: TGTGCCAGCAGTTTACAGGGAGGAGGCTACGAGCAGTACTTC. As protein: CASSLQGGGYEQYF.

This rearrangement joins TRBV2 to TRBJ2-1; the D gene is possibly TRBD1 (5 bases). The CDR3 is made up of 12 amino acids. CDR1 and CDR2 from the germline V gene are SNHLY and FYNNEI. Deletions cut 4 bases from V and 6 bases from J, with 7 bases between. The CDR3 nucleotides read TGTGCCAGCAGTGGACAGACCAATGAGCAGTTCTTC. Amino acid sequence: CASSGQTNEQFF.

This clone appeared a few times. The V call is TRBV5-6, the J call TRBJ1-2; D possibly corresponds to TRBD1 (6 bases). CDR1 SGHDT and CDR2 YYEEEE come from the germline V gene. Trimming took 4 bases from V and 4 from J, leaving 11 bases between them. The CDR3 totals 13 residues. CDR3 loop: CASSPRGSYGYTF. The CDR3 bases are TGTGCCAGCAGCCCCAGGGGAAGCTATGGCTACACCTTC.

This clone came up once. J is TRBJ2-7 and V is TRBV7-7; TRBD2 matches at 10 bases. Germline V gene sequence: CDR1 SSHAT, CDR2 FNYEAQ (reference sequence). V lost 4 bases and J lost 2; bases outside the gene matches: 11. The CDR3 covers 17 residues. The CDR3 loop reads CASSSPRLLAGPYEQYV. CDR3 nucleotide sequence: TGTGCCAGCAGCTCGCCCCGATTACTAGCGGGACCCTACGAGCAGTACGTC.

V is TRBV25-1 and J is TRBJ2-7; 9 nucleotides agree with TRBD1. CDR1 is MGHDK, CDR2 SYGVNS, per germline. The trim removed 10 bases at V and 3 bases at J, leaving 1 base unmatched. The CDR3 spans 11 residues. The CDR3 loop reads CATGQGYEQYV. The CDR3 DNA reads TGTGCCACGGGACAGGGCTACGAGCAGTACGTC.

The V gene is TRBV5-1, the J gene TRBJ2-5; TRBD2 aligns across 9 bases. The CDR3 contains 16 residues. The junction had 9 bases not matched to a gene; V was cut back by 1 base and J by 5 bases. From germline, CDR1 is SGHRS and CDR2 YFSETQ. The CDR3 bases are TGCGCCAGCAGCTTGAGATCGCTAGCGGGGTCGGAGACCCAGTACTTC. Translating gives CASSLRSLAGSETQYF.

V gene TRBV19 combines with J gene TRBJ2-7; possible D gene TRBD1, 6 bases. CDR3 length equals 13 residues. Trimming cost V 4 bases and J 1 base, with 8 bases left between them. Germline V lookup: CDR1 LNHDA, CDR2 SQIVND (reference sequence). The CDR3 loop reads CASSTGVSYEQYF. CDR3 nucleotide sequence: TGTGCCAGTAGTACAGGGGTATCCTACGAGCAGTACTTC.

V and J are TRBV7-6 and TRBJ2-7; no firm D call. The germline V gene encodes CDR1 SGHVS and CDR2 FNYEAQ. V was trimmed by 4 bases and J by 0 bases, leaving 4 bases between them. There are 12 residues in the CDR3. CDR3 amino acids: CASSSSSYEQYF. For the CDR3, the DNA is TGTGCCAGCAGCTCGAGCTCCTACGAGCAGTACTTC.

This clone occurred once. The CDR3 DNA reads as TGTGCCACCAGTGATTTTGGCGGAGGGAGCGGTTCGAATGAGCAGTTCTTC. The encoded protein is CATSDFGGGSGSNEQFF. The rearrangement uses TRBV24-1 and TRBJ2-1; D perhaps matches TRBD2 (6 bases). Trimming removed 1 base from V and 7 bases from J, with 19 bases in between. Germline CDR1 reads KGHDR; CDR2 reads SFDVKD. The CDR3 is 17 amino acids.

The J gene is TRBJ1-3, the V gene TRBV15, with D maybe TRBD1 (5 bases). The CDR3 totals 15 residues. Germline-derived CDR1 and CDR2 are LNHNV and YYDKDF (reference sequence). V was clipped by 3 bases and J by 4 bases, with 13 bases between them. CDR3: CATSRKGPEGNTIYF. The CDR3 region has the DNA TGTGCCACCAGCAGGAAGGGGCCGGAGGGAAACACCATATATTTT.